These T cell receptor beta chains were read from a single sample in a study of T cell repertoires in cytomegalovirus infection. MiXCR was run by TCRdb on the reads, yielding one entry per CDR3 protein. In the table there are around 440,000 distinct CDR3 sequences, around 10% of which are singletons. Source material: PBMCs. These receptors were taken from a human donor in good health (CMV status not recorded). Some clones in this sample may be carry-over from other donors' samples. CDR3s include the opening cysteine and the closing phenylalanine or tryptophan. A D gene is named only where the DNA matches it firmly. Only some rows state a clone size, as once, few, many or a class for expanded clones.

clone_size,j_call,d_call,v_call,cdr3_nt,cdr3_aa
NA,TRBJ2-6,NA,TRBV19,TGTGCCAGTAGTATGGGGGTCTCTGGGGCCAACGTCCTGACTTTC,CASSMGVSGANVLTF
many,TRBJ2-3,TRBD2,TRBV7-8,TGTGCCAGCAGCTTAGATGCGGTAGCGGGGGGGCGCACAGATACGCAGTATTTT,CASSLDAVAGGRTDTQYF
many,TRBJ2-1,TRBD2,TRBV7-2,TGTGCCAGCAGCTTAGCGGTGCTAGCGGGTTACAATGAGCAGTTCTTC,CASSLAVLAGYNEQFF
many,TRBJ1-3,NA,TRBV4-2,TGTGCCAGCAGCCAAAGAGGTCAGGGATTCGGAAACACCATATATTTT,CASSQRGQGFGNTIYF
many,TRBJ1-5,TRBD1,TRBV20-1,TGCAGTGCTAGGCAGGGGGACCAGCCCCAGCATTTT,CSARQGDQPQHF
many,TRBJ2-6,NA,TRBV28,TGTGCCAGCAGTTCCCCCGGGACACTACTAATCTCTGGGGCCAACGTCCTGACTTTC,CASSSPGTLLISGANVLTF
few,TRBJ1-3,NA,TRBV5-8,TGTGCCAGCAGCCCGGCAGGGGCGGCCAGAGCGTATTTT,CASSPAGAARAYF
many,TRBJ1-4,NA,TRBV6-1,TGTGCCAGCAGCCCGGGCACAGGGGAAAAACTGTTTTTT,CASSPGTGEKLFF
many,TRBJ2-3,TRBD2,TRBV7-3,TGTGCCAGCAGCTTAGTGGCTAGCGGGGGCCGGGCGTATTTT,CASSLVASGGRAYF
many,TRBJ2-5,NA,TRBV12-3/TRBV12-4,TGTGCCAGCAGTTCAAGACTCCGGCAAGAGACCCAGTACTTC,CASSSRLRQETQYF
many,TRBJ2-7,NA,TRBV28,TGTGCCAGCTACGACAGCCCCTACGAGCAGTACTTC,CASYDSPYEQYF
many,TRBJ2-1,TRBD2,TRBV12-3/TRBV12-4,TGTGCCAGCAGTCCGAGCGGGAGAGCAGATGAGCAGTTCTTC,CASSPSGRADEQFF
few,TRBJ1-1,NA,TRBV28,TGTGCCAGCACCTCGATCTGGGGGACCACTGAAGCTTTCTTT,CASTSIWGTTEAFF
many,TRBJ1-4,TRBD1,TRBV7-9,TGTGCCAGCAGCGCGGACAGGGAGGGCGAAAAACTGTTTTTT,CASSADREGEKLFF
many,TRBJ2-5,TRBD1,TRBV5-1,TGCGCCAGCCGGAGGACAGGGATGGAGACCCAGTACTTC,CASRRTGMETQYF
NA,TRBJ1-5,NA,TRBV7-9,TGTGCCAGCAGCCCGCAGGGGATACATCAGCCCCAGCATTTT,CASSPQGIHQPQHF
many,TRBJ2-3,NA,TRBV11-2,TGTGCCAGCAGCAGCACCAGGGGAGCCAGCACAGATACGCAGTATTTT,CASSSTRGASTDTQYF
NA,TRBJ2-1,NA,TRBV9,TGTGCCAGCAGCGTAGTATCTGGCGGGACCTACAATGAGCAGTTCTTC,CASSVVSGGTYNEQFF
many,TRBJ2-7,NA,TRBV7-3,TGTGCCAGCAGCCCCGGGGTAGGCCAGCAGTACTTC,CASSPGVGQQYF
NA,TRBJ2-1,TRBD1,TRBV6-5,TGTGCCAGCAGTTCGCTGAGGGGCTACAGGGGCAATGAGCAGTTCTTC,CASSSLRGYRGNEQFF
many,TRBJ2-5,NA,TRBV11-3,TGTGCCAGCAGTCAGGGGTTGGCGGAGACCCAGTACTTC,CASSQGLAETQYF
many,TRBJ2-1,NA,TRBV24-1,TGTGCCACCAGTGAGAACATACAGGGACCCTCCTACAATGAGCAGTTCTTC,CATSENIQGPSYNEQFF
NA,TRBJ1-2,NA,TRBV28,TGTGCCAGTCCCCCGCTCTTACCGGGACTGGAGAACTATGGCTACACCTTC,CASPPLLPGLENYGYTF
NA,TRBJ2-5,TRBD2,TRBV10-3,TGTGCCATCAGTTGGACTAGCGGGGGCCAAGAGACCCAGTACTTC,CAISWTSGGQETQYF
many,TRBJ1-5,NA,TRBV18,TGTGCCAGCTCACTGCCGAGTCAGCCCCAGCATTTT,CASSLPSQPQHF
many,TRBJ1-1,TRBD1,TRBV6-5,TGTGCCAGCAGACGCGACAGGGGGCTAGTGAACACTGAAGCTTTCTTT,CASRRDRGLVNTEAFF
many,TRBJ1-1,TRBD1,TRBV6-2/TRBV6-3,TGTGCCAGCATCAGGACAGGGGGCGGCGGCACTGAAGCTTTCTTT,CASIRTGGGGTEAFF
many,TRBJ2-7,TRBD1,TRBV6-1,TGTGCCAGCAGTGTAACCGGGACAGACTACGAGCAGTACTTC,CASSVTGTDYEQYF
few,TRBJ2-2,NA,TRBV2,TGTGCCAGCAGTGTTAAGGAAAACACCGGGGAGCTGTTTTTT,CASSVKENTGELFF
NA,TRBJ2-7,NA,TRBV7-4,TGTGCCAGCAGCCCCCGGGGAGCCTCCTACGAGCAGTACTTC,CASSPRGASYEQYF
many,TRBJ2-7,NA,TRBV7-2,TGTGCCAGCAGCCCACAGCGCTACGAGCAGTACTTC,CASSPQRYEQYF
many,TRBJ1-6,NA,TRBV7-3,TGTGCCAGCAGCTTAAAAGACCGGAGTCGCTCCTATAATTCACCCCTCCACTTT,CASSLKDRSRSYNSPLHF
once,TRBJ2-5,NA,TRBV4-2,TGTGCCAGCAGCCAAGTGGCCCGGGGGGAGACCCAGTACTTC,CASSQVARGETQYF
many,TRBJ2-2,TRBD2,TRBV28,TGTGCCAGCAGTTTTCTCGGGGGGGCCGGAGGGGAGCTGTTTTTT,CASSFLGGAGGELFF
NA,TRBJ2-1,TRBD1,TRBV20-1,TGCAGTGCTAGAACCGGGACAGGGCTGGTCAATGAGCAGTTCTTC,CSARTGTGLVNEQFF
NA,TRBJ2-7,NA,TRBV13,TGTGCCAGCAGCCTCTCGGAGGGGGACGAGCAGTACTTC,CASSLSEGDEQYF
NA,TRBJ2-4,NA,TRBV4-1,TGCGCCAGCAGCCAAGTGGAAGTAGCCAAAAACATTCAGTACTTC,CASSQVEVAKNIQYF
few,TRBJ2-1,TRBD2,TRBV11-2,TGTGCCAGCAGATTGACTAGCGGCACCTACAATGAGCAGTTCTTC,CASRLTSGTYNEQFF
many,TRBJ2-2,NA,TRBV7-9,TGTGCCAGCAGCTTTTTAGGGCCTACCGGGGAGCTGTTTTTT,CASSFLGPTGELFF
NA,TRBJ2-2,NA,TRBV7-3,TGTGCCAGCGGGGCCTCTAGCTGGTCCGGGGAGCTGTTTTTT,CASGASSWSGELFF